What follows are 20 T cell receptor beta chains derived from one specimen sequenced in a study of blood T cells in healthy people across ages. The second PCR ran about 6 to 11 cycles with a sample-barcoded 5' primer and J-beta primers. In TCRdb, the 5' RACE reads were re-called with MiXCR into one record per CDR3 protein. The table records about 1.7 million distinct CDR3 sequences, roughly 30% of them present only once. The sequenced material came from blood. The receptors were gathered from a woman younger than 45 in good health.

With respect to this clonotype: This may be a read error, as it is one base from a much larger clone. This sequence joins TRBV29-1 and TRBJ2-7; D is unresolved. There are 12 residues in the CDR3. Germline loops: CDR1 SQVTM, CDR2 ANQGSEA. CDR3 sequence (DNA): TGCAGTGCTGGAGACTTCCGCTACGAGCGGTACTTC. It specifies CSAGDFRYERYF.

The table lists this clonotype with a count of one. The chain carries TRBV5-1 and TRBJ1-6; D perhaps matches TRBD1 (5 bases). The germline V gene encodes CDR1 SGHRS and CDR2 YFSETQ. Trimming left V 1 base short and J 7 bases short, with 15 bases between. The CDR3 is 16 residues long. The DNA for the CDR3 is TGCGCCAGCAGCTTGTGGGCAGGGATAAAGAATTCACCCCTCCACTTT. This gives the protein CASSLWAGIKNSPLHF.

Many counts were recorded for this clonotype. The CDR3 protein is CASSLGLRTGDEQYF. CDR3 bases: TGTGCCAGCAGCTTAGGACTAAGGACAGGGGACGAGCAGTACTTC. The chain couples TRBV7-6 to TRBJ2-7, with 9 positions matching TRBD1. V shed 1 base, J shed 5 bases, and the junction held 6 bases outside the gene matches. The CDR3 contains 15 residues. Germline V gene sequence: CDR1 SGHVS, CDR2 FNYEAQ. Based on the CDR3 plus reference TRBV7-6 and TRBJ2-7, the full variable domain is GAGVSQSPRYKVTKRGQDVALRCDPISGHVSLYWYRQALGQGPEFLTYFNYEAQQDKSGLPNDRFSAERPEGSISTLTIQRTEQRDSAMYRCASSLGLRTGDEQYFGPGTRLTVT.

This clonotype came up a few times. This chain joins TRBV5-1 and TRBJ2-7; perhaps TRBD1 as D (6 bases). CDR1 and CDR2 from the germline V gene are SGHRS and YFSETQ. CDR3 length equals 17 residues. With 3 bases removed from V and 4 bases from J, the gap between germline ends came to 23 bases. CDR3 sequence reads: CASSSDTYRAPLYEQYF. The CDR3 region has the DNA TGCGCCAGCAGCTCGGACACTTACAGGGCCCCCCTTTACGAGCAGTACTTC.

The chain carries TRBV20-1 and TRBJ1-2; no firm D call. CDR1 and CDR2 (germline): DFQATT, SNEGSKA (reference sequence). The CDR3 covers 15 residues. Trimming shortened V by 6 bases and J by 1 base, and 18 bases separated the two germline ends. DNA for the CDR3: TGCAGTGCCCTACAAACCCAGGACGGTAACTATGGCTACACCTTC. This encodes CSALQTQDGNYGYTF.

A few counts support this clonotype. Written as DNA, the CDR3 is TGTGCCAGCAGTTCGGGGACAGGGCTTTTCCAGCCCCAGCATTTT. Encoded protein: CASSSGTGLFQPQHF. This chain connects TRBV12-3 or TRBV12-4 to TRBJ1-5, with 9 bases aligning to TRBD1. J lost 7 bases, V lost 4 bases, and 8 bases had no gene match. The CDR3 spans 15 residues.

This clonotype was seen only a few times. The chain joins TRBV20-1 to TRBJ2-1; D is undetermined. V lost 1 base, J lost 2 bases, and 12 bases lay in between. Germline assignment: CDR1 DFQATT and CDR2 SNEGSKA (reference sequence). The CDR3 totals 15 residues. In nucleotides, the CDR3 is TGCAGTGCTAGAGGAACCGTATGGCCCTACAATGAGCAGTTCTTC. This encodes CSARGTVWPYNEQFF.

This clonotype has a handful of counts. The chain is built from TRBV10-3 and TRBJ1-2; tentatively, D is TRBD1 (6 bases). Between the trimmed V and J ends, which lost 4 bases and 0 bases, there was a span of 9 bases. This CDR3 region has 14 residues. The V gene's germline CDR1 is ENHRY and CDR2 SYGVKD. In DNA, the CDR3 is TGTGCCATCAGTGGACGGACAGCTAACTATGGCTACACCTTC. It is translated as CAISGRTANYGYTF.

This clonotype has more than one count but fewer than ten. V usage is TRBV2 and J usage is TRBJ1-6; D remains unclear. CDR3 length equals 14 residues. Germline values: CDR1 SNHLY, CDR2 FYNNEI. The V end was cut by 2 bases, the J end by 7 bases, with 9 bases between. The CDR3 here is CASSEIRENSPLHF. In nucleotides, the CDR3 is TGTGCCAGCAGTGAAATTCGAGAAAATTCACCCCTCCACTTT.

The V gene is TRBV20-1, the J gene TRBJ2-3; 12 bases fit TRBD2. The germline V gene has CDR1 DFQATT and CDR2 SNEGSKA (reference sequence). After removal of 7 bases from V and 2 bases from J, the junction contained 7 bases not matched to a gene. The CDR3 covers 15 residues. Written as DNA, the CDR3 is TGCAGTGGCTTCACTAGCGGGGGGCTCACAGATACGCAGTATTTT. Its translation is CSGFTSGGLTDTQYF.

Regarding this clonotype: Germline and junction disagree at one end, which may indicate a read error. This chain uses TRBV13 with TRBJ1-2; D call uncertain. The V gene's germline CDR1 is PRHDT and CDR2 FYEKMQ (reference sequence). The CDR3 has 15 residues. CDR3 nucleotide sequence: TGTGCCGGCAGCCATGGCGGTGAAGCTAACTATGACTACACCTTC. Protein product: CAGSHGGEANYDYTF.

To note about this clonotype: Compared with germline, one end of the junction differs, possibly owing to a read error. This chain links TRBV7-8 with TRBJ2-4; D is undetermined. With the DNA end fitting TRBJ2-7 better, the J assignment may be wrong. The CDR3 is 16 amino acids. Germline values: CDR1 SGHVS, CDR2 FQNEAQ. The CDR3: CAGSPESRQPFSEQYF. The CDR3 nucleotides are TGTGCCGGCAGCCCAGAAAGTCGGCAGCCCTTCTCCGAGCAGTACTTC.

The V and J genes are TRBV20-1 and TRBJ1-1; D gene unclear. This CDR3 region has 15 residues. Trimming pared 7 bases from V and 5 bases from J, leaving 23 bases between. From germline, CDR1 is DFQATT and CDR2 SNEGSKA (reference sequence). The CDR3 reads CSGLVTLKGLTEAFF. The DNA for the CDR3 is TGCAGTGGGCTGGTAACATTAAAAGGTTTAACTGAAGCTTTCTTT.

CDR3 residues: CASSGTGLSYNEQFF. In nucleotides, the CDR3 is TGTGCCAGCAGCGGAACGGGGCTCTCCTACAATGAGCAGTTCTTC. The chain uses TRBV9 and TRBJ2-1; D tentatively reads TRBD1 or TRBD2 (5 bases each). This CDR3 spans 15 amino acids. Trimming stripped 3 bases from V and 0 bases from J, with 10 bases between. Germline loops: CDR1 SGDLS, CDR2 YYNGEE.

Points on this clonotype: Germline is not matched at one junction end, which may reflect a read error. The chain couples TRBV29-1 to TRBJ1-1, with D possibly TRBD1 on 6 matching bases. The germline gives CDR1 SQVTM, CDR2 ANQGSEA. CDR3 size: 13 residues. CDR3 DNA sequence: TGCAACGTTGAAGAAGGGGGGGATACTGAAGCTTTCTTT. It specifies CNVEEGGDTEAFF.

The chain has TRBV10-1 and TRBJ1-6, with 10 bases aligning to TRBD1. Trimming at V came to 2 bases and at J to 8 bases, leaving 6 bases not matched to a gene. The CDR3 spans 16 residues. Germline V gene data show CDR1 as WNHNN and CDR2 as SYGVQD (reference sequence). CDR3 nucleotides: TGCGCCAGCAGTGAGCTGGACAGGGGGGACGATTCACCCCTCCACTTT. Translating gives CASSELDRGDDSPLHF.

The chain combines TRBV29-1 with TRBJ1-1; 7 nucleotides align to TRBD1. The germline V gene encodes CDR1 SQVTM and CDR2 ANQGSEA. The junction had 10 bases not matched to a gene; V was cut back by 4 bases and J by 8 bases. The CDR3 totals 13 residues. The CDR3: CSVVASRGGEAFF. The CDR3 coding sequence is TGCAGCGTTGTGGCTTCCAGGGGGGGAGAAGCTTTCTTT.

There are a few counts of this clonotype. The chain joins TRBV2 to TRBJ2-1; TRBD1 agrees at 9 bases. V gave up 8 bases and J gave up 0 bases; unmatched junction bases: 2. This CDR3 has 14 amino acids. Germline assignment: CDR1 SNHLY and CDR2 FYNNEI. CDR3 in amino acids: CASHRGPSYNEQFF. The CDR3 nucleotides are TGTGCCAGCCACAGGGGGCCCTCCTACAATGAGCAGTTCTTC.

This clonotype was found many times. The chain carries TRBV11-3 and TRBJ2-1; TRBD2 might be the D (7 bases). CDR1 is SGHNT and CDR2 is YENEEA in the germline V gene. The CDR3 loop spans 17 amino acids. Trimming pared 5 bases from V and 4 bases from J, leaving 21 bases between. The CDR3 reads CASSDRPGLADYNEQFF. CDR3 bases: TGTGCCAGCAGCGACAGGCCAGGGCTAGCGGATTACAATGAGCAGTTCTTC.

About this clonotype itself: Just one base apart from a much larger clone, this may be a read error. The chain has TRBV24-1 and TRBJ2-3; D remains ambiguous. Germline CDR1 is KGHDR and CDR2 is SFDVKD. The V and J ends lost 3 bases and 2 bases respectively, with 5 bases between them. The length of the CDR3 is 13 residues. The CDR3 is CATSDGHTDTQYF. The CDR3, as DNA: TGTGCCACCAGTGATGGCCACACAGATACGCAGTATTTT.